This entry lists 32 T cell receptor beta chains sequenced from one sample in a study of CD8 T cells in Susac syndrome. With random hexamers, roughly 0.45 to 1 ug RNA was reverse transcribed. In TCRdb, the immunoSEQ multiplex PCR reads were re-called with MiXCR into one record per CDR3 protein. The sample includes about 83,000 distinct CDR3 sequences, 95% to 96% of them seen just once. Sequenced: CD8+ T cells from PBMCs. The receptors here all came from a human donor with Susac syndrome.

J is TRBJ2-7 and V is TRBV5-1; 9 bases are shared with TRBD1. Germline V gene data show CDR1 as SGHRS and CDR2 as YFSETQ. This CDR3 region has 16 residues. The V and J ends lost 1 base and 2 bases, in that order; junction bases with no gene match: 7. CDR3 region: CASSLRGTGSAYEQYF. In nucleotides, the CDR3 is TGCGCCAGCAGCTTGCGCGGGACAGGGTCGGCCTACGAGCAGTACTTC.

V gene TRBV27 combines with J gene TRBJ2-3, with D perhaps TRBD1 or TRBD2 (6 bases each). The CDR3 totals 14 residues. CDR1 is MNHEY and CDR2 is SMNVEV in the germline V gene (reference sequence). V lost 8 bases and J lost 2, with 14 bases in between. The CDR3 spells CASRGAGVTDTQYF. For the CDR3, the DNA is TGTGCCAGCCGCGGGGCAGGGGTCACAGATACGCAGTATTTT.

This chain joins TRBV20-1 and TRBJ2-3; D gene ambiguous. CDR3 length equals 12 residues. Germline CDR1 is DFQATT and CDR2 is SNEGSKA (reference sequence). V gave up 7 bases and J gave up 3 bases, with 11 bases separating them. CDR3 region: CSVLWATDTQYF. The CDR3 DNA reads as TGCAGTGTCCTGTGGGCTACAGATACGCAGTATTTT.

The rearrangement links TRBV27 to TRBJ1-6; D is unresolved. The V gene lost 5 bases and the J gene lost 0 bases, with 8 bases spanning the gap. Germline assignment: CDR1 MNHEY and CDR2 SMNVEV (reference sequence). This CDR3 region has 15 residues. The CDR3 region has the DNA TGTGCCAGCAGTCCCCCGAGCTCCTATAATTCACCCCTCCACTTT. This translates into CASSPPSSYNSPLHF.

This clonotype was picked up one time. The chain links TRBV20-1 to TRBJ2-1, with TRBD2 as a possible D gene (6 bases). CDR1 and CDR2 (germline): DFQATT, SNEGSKA (reference sequence). CDR3 size: 15 residues. V was shortened by 3 bases and J by 1 base, with 13 bases between the two germline ends. The CDR3 DNA reads TGCAGTGCTAGGGGAGCGGGCCGATCCTACAATGAGCAGTTCTTC. Amino acid sequence: CSARGAGRSYNEQFF.

V and J are TRBV28 and TRBJ2-7; perhaps TRBD1 as D (6 bases). The CDR3 is 13 amino acids. With 7 bases removed from V and 0 bases from J, the gap between germline ends came to 10 bases. From germline, CDR1 is MDHEN and CDR2 SYDVKM. CDR3 DNA sequence: TGTGCCAGCAATGACAGGAGCTCCTACGAGCAGTACTTC. It translates to CASNDRSSYEQYF.

The chain has TRBV20-1 and TRBJ1-2; possible D gene TRBD1, 5 bases. This CDR3 spans 13 amino acids. Germline V CDR1 and CDR2: DFQATT, SNEGSKA (reference sequence). The CDR3 nucleotides read TGCAGGGCTTTAGCCCCAGGGTACTATGGCTACACCTTC. It yields the protein CRALAPGYYGYTF.

The rearrangement uses TRBV12-3 or TRBV12-4 and TRBJ1-1; D is unclear. V dropped 5 bases and J dropped 0 bases, with 7 bases sitting between them. The CDR3 length is 13 residues. CDR3 region: CASSTTVNTEAFF. As DNA, the CDR3 is TGTGCCAGCAGTACGACGGTGAACACTGAAGCTTTCTTT.

This clonotype came up a few times. The chain uses TRBV27 and TRBJ1-5; 10 nucleotides align to TRBD1. This CDR3 comprises 14 residues. V was clipped by 5 bases and J by 6 bases; unmatched bases: 4. Germline values: CDR1 MNHEY, CDR2 SMNVEV (reference sequence). Here the CDR3 DNA reads TGTGCCAGCAGTCTGGGACAGGGGAGTCAGCCCCAGCATTTT. It codes for CASSLGQGSQPQHF.

The chain joins TRBV15 to TRBJ2-1; D is uncertain. The germline V gene encodes CDR1 LNHNV and CDR2 YYDKDF (reference sequence). This CDR3 has 14 amino acids. V dropped 2 bases and J dropped 8 bases, with 13 bases sitting between them. The CDR3 DNA sequence: TGTGCCACCAGCAGATCCCCAGAAGGTGATGAGCAGTTCTTC. Residues: CATSRSPEGDEQFF. The full variable domain, rest sourced from reference TRBV15 and TRBJ2-1, is DAMVIQNPRYQVTQFGKPVTLSCSQTLNHNVMYWYQQKSSQAPKLLFHYYDKDFNNEADTPDNFQSRRPNTSFCFLDIRSPGLGDTAMYLCATSRSPEGDEQFFGPGTRLTVL.

This chain uses TRBV7-2 with TRBJ1-6, with TRBD1 matching 7 bases. Trimming at V came to 3 bases and at J to 12 bases, leaving 11 bases not matched to a gene. The CDR3 totals 15 residues. Germline loops: CDR1 SGHTA, CDR2 FQGNSA. For the CDR3, the DNA is TGTGCCAGCAGCTTTCCGAAAGGGGGCTTAGAACCCCTCCACTTT. Translation: CASSFPKGGLEPLHF.

The rearrangement joins TRBV18 to TRBJ2-1; tentatively, D is TRBD1 (5 bases). The CDR3 runs 13 residues. Per germline, CDR1 KGHSH and CDR2 LQKENI. Deletions cut 7 bases from V and 11 bases from J, with 18 bases between. The CDR3 DNA is TGTGCCAGCTTTATGGACGACAGCACTAAGCAGTTCTTC. Amino acid sequence: CASFMDDSTKQFF.

The CDR3 region is CASSPTKMIGLVDTQYF. The CDR3 DNA is TGTGCCAGCAGCCCGACGAAAATGATTGGACTAGTAGATACGCAGTATTTT. This sequence joins TRBV3-1 and TRBJ2-3; TRBD2 matches 7 bases. The CDR3 consists of 17 residues. Germline trimming cut 4 bases from V and 5 bases from J; bases unmatched to any gene: 15. Germline V gives CDR1 LGHDT, CDR2 YNNKEL (reference sequence).

The chain couples TRBV7-6 to TRBJ2-1; D gene ambiguous. The length of the CDR3 is 14 residues. Germline-derived CDR1 and CDR2 are SGHVS and FNYEAQ. V lost 0 bases to trimming and J lost 2 bases, with 5 bases between them. The CDR3 loop reads CASSLAVAYNEQFF. The CDR3 coding sequence is TGTGCCAGCAGCTTAGCAGTGGCCTACAATGAGCAGTTCTTC.

The chain combines TRBV28 with TRBJ2-7; no clear D. Germline lookup yields CDR1 MDHEN and CDR2 SYDVKM. V was shortened by 2 bases and J by 6 bases, with 14 bases between the two germline ends. CDR3 size: 14 residues. The CDR3 region is CASSLESGVGEQYF. DNA of the CDR3: TGTGCCAGCAGTTTAGAATCCGGAGTTGGCGAGCAGTACTTC.

This sequence joins TRBV28 and TRBJ2-7; possible D gene TRBD2, 6 bases. Germline V gives CDR1 MDHEN, CDR2 SYDVKM. V was cut by 11 bases and J by 5 bases, with 16 bases left in between. The CDR3 spans 12 residues. The CDR3, as DNA: TGTGCCTCGAATCGGGGGATTAACGAGCAGTACTTC. Amino acids: CASNRGINEQYF.

The chain joins TRBV10-3 to TRBJ2-1; D unclear. The germline V gene has CDR1 ENHRY and CDR2 SYGVKD. Trimming removed 2 bases at V and 6 bases at J, with 11 bases between. This CDR3 contains 14 residues. CDR3 sequence reads: CAISEGILPNEQFF. CDR3 nucleotide sequence: TGTGCCATCAGTGAGGGGATACTCCCCAATGAGCAGTTCTTC.

The chain joins TRBV20-1 to TRBJ2-5, with D possibly TRBD2 on 5 matching bases. CDR3 length: 15 residues. The germline V gene has CDR1 DFQATT and CDR2 SNEGSKA (reference sequence). The germline V and J ends were trimmed by 3 bases and 7 bases, with 21 bases remaining between them. The CDR3 reads CSARPPAGRTGTQYF. The CDR3 coding sequence is TGCAGTGCTAGGCCACCCGCCGGGCGGACTGGGACCCAGTACTTC.

This chain joins TRBV14 and TRBJ2-3; D possibly matches TRBD1 or TRBD2 (6 bases each). V was shortened by 0 bases and J by 5 bases, with 12 bases between the two germline ends. Germline loops: CDR1 SGHDN, CDR2 FVKESK. The CDR3 has 15 amino acids. The CDR3 DNA reads as TGTGCCAGCAGCCAAGAGAGAGGGGGGCTAGATACGCAGTATTTT. It is translated as CASSQERGGLDTQYF. Based on the CDR3 plus reference TRBV14 and TRBJ2-3, the full variable domain is EAGVTQFPSHSVIEKGQTVTLRCDPISGHDNLYWYRRVMGKEIKFLLHFVKESKQDESGMPNNRFLAERTGGTYSTLKVQPAELEDSGVYFCASSQERGGLDTQYFGPGTRLTVL.

The chain uses TRBV5-1 and TRBJ1-1, with unresolved D. Trimming stripped 0 bases from V and 0 bases from J, with 6 bases between. The CDR3 spans 14 residues. Germline CDR1 reads SGHRS; CDR2 reads YFSETQ. CDR3 in amino acids: CASSLEALNTEAFF. CDR3 DNA: TGCGCCAGCAGCTTGGAAGCGCTGAACACTGAAGCTTTCTTT.

This chain joins TRBV27 and TRBJ2-2; 12 bases align to TRBD1. Germline CDR1 reads MNHEY; CDR2 reads SMNVEV (reference sequence). Trimming at V came to 2 bases and at J to 4 bases, leaving 2 bases not matched to a gene. There are 16 residues in the CDR3. The CDR3 protein is CASSLRDRGLTGELFF. For the CDR3, the DNA is TGTGCCAGCAGTTTAAGGGACAGGGGGCTCACCGGGGAGCTGTTTTTT.

This chain links TRBV27 with TRBJ2-3, with a tentative D call TRBD2 (6 bases). This CDR3 is built from 14 residues. Germline V gives CDR1 MNHEY, CDR2 SMNVEV (reference sequence). Trimming removed 2 bases from V and 0 bases from J, with 6 bases in between. For the CDR3, the DNA is TGTGCCAGCAGTTTAGCGGGGAGCACAGATACGCAGTATTTT. Translation: CASSLAGSTDTQYF.

The chain uses TRBV28 and TRBJ2-7; perhaps TRBD1 as D (5 bases). V was cut by 3 bases and J by 2 bases, with 8 bases left in between. This CDR3 has 13 residues. CDR1 MDHEN and CDR2 SYDVKM come from the germline V gene. CDR3 residues: CASSLTATYEQYV. CDR3 nucleotides: TGTGCCAGCAGTTTGACAGCTACCTACGAGCAGTACGTC.

This chain links TRBV20-1 with TRBJ2-5; D uncertain. V gave up 3 bases and J gave up 5 bases, with 10 bases separating them. The CDR3 has 12 amino acids. Germline V gene data show CDR1 as DFQATT and CDR2 as SNEGSKA (reference sequence). DNA for the CDR3: TGCAGTGCTAGGCTCCCATGGGAGACCCAGTACTTC. It is translated as CSARLPWETQYF.

This chain joins TRBV4-1 and TRBJ2-4; TRBD1 agrees at 7 bases. The CDR3 has 16 residues. The V and J ends lost 0 bases and 3 bases, in that order; junction bases with no gene match: 5. The V gene's germline CDR1 is MGHRA and CDR2 YSYEKL. The CDR3 coding sequence is TGCGCCAGCAGCCAAGATCCGACAGGGTACAAAAACATTCAGTACTTC. Protein sequence: CASSQDPTGYKNIQYF.

The V gene is TRBV9, the J gene TRBJ1-1; 7 bases line up with TRBD1. The CDR3 has 13 residues. The ends lost 3 bases at V and 1 base at J; junction bases unmatched: 0. Per germline, CDR1 SGDLS and CDR2 YYNGEE. The CDR3 loop reads CASSGQGNTEAFF. CDR3 sequence (DNA): TGTGCCAGCAGCGGACAGGGGAACACTGAAGCTTTCTTT. Complete variable domain (other parts from reference TRBV9 and TRBJ1-1): DSGVTQTPKHLITATGQRVTLRCSPRSGDLSVYWYQQSLDQGLQFLIQYYNGEERAKGNILERFSAQQFPDLHSELNLSSLELGDSALYFCASSGQGNTEAFFGQGTRLTVV.

V is TRBV5-1 and J is TRBJ2-2; D is possibly TRBD1 (6 bases). CDR1 SGHRS and CDR2 YFSETQ come from the germline V gene. Trimming removed 3 bases from V and 5 bases from J, with 8 bases in between. This CDR3 spans 13 amino acids. CDR3 in DNA: TGCGCCAGCAGCTATACAGGGACCGGGGAGCTGTTTTTT. Translating gives CASSYTGTGELFF.

The genes are TRBV9 and TRBJ2-3; D uncertain. The CDR3 covers 12 residues. Trimming removed 0 bases from V and 4 bases from J, with 3 bases in between. From germline, CDR1 is SGDLS and CDR2 YYNGEE. CDR3 protein: CASSVGADTQYF. The DNA of the CDR3 is TGTGCCAGCAGCGTAGGGGCAGATACGCAGTATTTT.

The chain links TRBV12-5 to TRBJ2-5; D gene uncertain. Between the trimmed V and J ends, which lost 1 base and 5 bases, there was a span of 2 bases. CDR1 is LGHNT, CDR2 FRNRAP, per germline. The CDR3 is 11 amino acids. The CDR3 region has the DNA TGTGCTAGTGGTTTGGGCGAGACCCAGTACTTC. The encoded protein is CASGLGETQYF.

This rearrangement joins TRBV14 to TRBJ1-6; unclear D gene. V dropped 0 bases and J dropped 7 bases, with 19 bases sitting between them. The CDR3 runs to 18 residues. CDR1 is SGHDN, CDR2 FVKESK, per germline. The CDR3 DNA follows: TGTGCCAGCAGCCAAGAGGAATGGGGTGGACCATCAAATTCACCCCTCCACTTT. Its translation: CASSQEEWGGPSNSPLHF.

This clonotype came up once. The chain carries TRBV7-9 and TRBJ2-7, with D unresolved. This CDR3 comprises 14 residues. The V end lost 5 bases, the J end lost 0 bases, and 11 bases lay between the germline ends. Germline loops: CDR1 SEHNR, CDR2 FQNEAQ (reference sequence). The CDR3 here is CASSLGHTSYEQYF. CDR3 DNA sequence: TGTGCCAGCAGCCTGGGTCATACCTCCTACGAGCAGTACTTC.

The chain employs TRBV2 and TRBJ2-7, with unresolved D. The CDR3 length is 11 residues. The germline CDR1 and CDR2 sequences are SNHLY and FYNNEI. Deletions cut 7 bases from V and 4 bases from J, with 8 bases between. CDR3: CASMGRYEQYF. DNA of the CDR3: TGTGCCAGCATGGGAAGGTACGAGCAGTACTTC. The whole variable domain, filled in from reference TRBV2 and TRBJ2-7, reads EPEVTQTPSHQVTQMGQEVILRCVPISNHLYFYWYRQILGQKVEFLVSFYNNEISEKSEIFDDQFSVERPDGSNFTLKIRSTKLEDSAMYFCASMGRYEQYFGPGTRLTVT.